This entry concerns a single TCR beta chain. The CDR3 runs 12 residues. The V gene's germline CDR1 is DFQATT and CDR2 SNEGSKA (reference sequence). Trimming took off 7 bases at V and 4 bases at J, with 11 bases between the two ends. The entry originates in a study of T cells in Graves' hyperthyroidism and ophthalmopathy. Looking at the study overall: Peripheral blood was obtained at initial diagnosis, preceding any treatment.

Amplified TCR beta CDR3 regions came from RNA transcripts. A set of HTBI primers served as the primers for a first-round RT-PCR of the TCR CDR3. TCRdb fed the multiplex PCR reads into MiXCR, producing one record per CDR3 protein. The table records 660,000 or so distinct CDR3 sequences, less than 25% of them present only once. Clinical Activity Scores of at least 3, NOSPECS grades of at least 4 and durations under 3 months characterized ophthalmopathy patients. The clonotype comes from a man aged 25-45 years with Graves' ophthalmopathy. The sample was blood. The chain joins TRBV20-1 to TRBJ2-1, with no clear D. DNA for the CDR3: TGCAGTGTTCAGCGAGAGTACAATGAGCAGTTCTTC. Translating it yields CSVQREYNEQFF.